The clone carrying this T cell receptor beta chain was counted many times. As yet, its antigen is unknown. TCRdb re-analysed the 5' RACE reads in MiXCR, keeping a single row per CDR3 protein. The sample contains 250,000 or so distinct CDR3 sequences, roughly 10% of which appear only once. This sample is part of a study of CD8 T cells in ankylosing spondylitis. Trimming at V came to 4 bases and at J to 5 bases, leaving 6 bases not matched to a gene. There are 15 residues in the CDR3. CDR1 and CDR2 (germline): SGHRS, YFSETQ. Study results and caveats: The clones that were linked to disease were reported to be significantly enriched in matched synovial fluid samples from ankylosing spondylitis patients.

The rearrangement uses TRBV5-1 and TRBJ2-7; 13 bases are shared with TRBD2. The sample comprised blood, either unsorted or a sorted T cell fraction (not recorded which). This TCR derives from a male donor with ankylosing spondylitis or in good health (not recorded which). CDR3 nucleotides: TGCGCCAGCAGCGAACTAGCGGGGGGGCGGAACGAGCAGTACTTC. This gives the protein CASSELAGGRNEQYF.